This T cell receptor beta chain was captured in a study of Ad26.COV2.S vaccination and SARS-CoV-2 variants. Described treatment: roughly 20 received Ad26.COV2.S at low or high dose, single or two shots; 5 received placebo; per-sample allocation not given. Sample collection was performed on day 63 after the first vaccine or placebo injection. Germline lookup yields CDR1 SEHNR and CDR2 FQNEAQ (reference sequence). After removal of 4 bases from V and 1 base from J, the junction contained 2 bases not matched to a gene. The CDR3 spans 15 residues. Method: immunoSEQ multiplex PCR; TCRdb's copy keeps in-frame clones and lacks some. The sample consists of fewer than 400,000 clones, about 90% of them appearing once.

This sequence joins TRBV7-9 and TRBJ2-3; 10 nucleotides line up with TRBD2. Sequenced material: peripheral blood, taken in a trial of Ad26.COV2.S vaccine versus placebo. The clonotype was recovered from a person between 18 and 59 years old who received the Ad26.COV2.S COVID-19 vaccine or a placebo. The DNA of the CDR3 is TGTGCCAGCAGCTACCTAGCGGGAGGCACAGATACGCAGTATTTT. Amino acids: CASSYLAGGTDTQYF.